Listed here are 22 T cell receptor beta chains from one sample, sequenced in a study of tumor and adjacent non-tumor tissue in lung cancer. TCRbeta libraries were built with three rounds of nested PCR, modified from ARM-PCR. MiXCR was run by TCRdb on the multiplex PCR reads, yielding one entry per CDR3 protein. The profile shows 100,000 to 150,000 distinct CDR3 sequences, roughly 64% of them singletons. RNA was extracted from bulk tissue without any cell sorting. Sequenced sample: lung tumor tissue. The origin of the receptors is a man younger than 45 with non-small cell lung cancer.

On this clonotype itself: A junction end diverges from the germline sequence, so it may reflect a read error. The genes are TRBV12-3 or TRBV12-4 and TRBJ2-1; tentatively, D is TRBD1 (6 bases). The CDR3 spans 12 residues. The CDR3 nucleotides are TGTGCCAGCAGTTGGAACAGGGTTGAGCAGCTCTTC. This encodes CASSWNRVEQLF.

Worth noting for this clonotype: No conserved phenylalanine or tryptophan is present at the end of the CDR3, so a read error is the likely explanation. J is TRBJ1-5 and V is TRBV20-1, with D possibly matching TRBD1 (5 bases). Looked up from germline, CDR1 is DFQATT and CDR2 is SNEGSKA (reference sequence). The CDR3 sequence is 14 residues long. CDR3: CSANGGHLNPPQHL. The CDR3 region has the DNA TGCAGTGCTAATGGAGGACATCTCAATCCGCCCCAGCATTTG.

With respect to this clonotype: The junction does not match germline at one end; this may be a read error. The V gene is TRBV12-3 or TRBV12-4, the J gene TRBJ1-6, with a possible D match to TRBD1 (6 bases). This CDR3 comprises 14 residues. The CDR3 coding sequence is TGTGCCAGCAGTCTACGGGGGCCTGGGGCACCCCCCCACTTT. Translation: CASSLRGPGAPPHF.

The sample holds one count of this clonotype. The chain has TRBV29-1 and TRBJ2-7; TRBD2 matches 7 bases. This CDR3 has 12 residues. Losses at the gene ends were 7 bases for V and 7 bases for J; bases not matched to a gene: 10. From germline, CDR1 is SQVTM and CDR2 ANQGSEA. This CDR3 is CSASLAVWEQYF. CDR3 DNA: TGCAGCGCGAGCCTAGCGGTATGGGAGCAGTACTTC.

This clonotype has a count of ten or more. The chain joins TRBV20-1 to TRBJ1-1; perhaps TRBD1 as D (6 bases). Germline V lookup: CDR1 DFQATT, CDR2 SNEGSKA (reference sequence). The CDR3 loop spans 18 amino acids. V lost 0 bases to trimming and J lost 4 bases, with 24 bases between them. The CDR3 sequence: CSARDPRDNRPSLTEAFF. CDR3 nucleotides: TGCAGTGCTAGAGATCCCCGGGACAATCGTCCCTCACTCACTGAAGCTTTCTTT.

As concerns this clonotype: This may be a read error, as it is one base from a much larger clone. The rearrangement uses TRBV6-6 and TRBJ1-6; TRBD1 is a possible D gene (6 bases). The V gene's germline CDR1 is MNHNY and CDR2 SVGAGI (reference sequence). The CDR3 contains 14 residues. V was pared by 5 bases and J by 9 bases, with 14 bases between. As DNA, the CDR3 is TGTGCCAGCAGTGATACCGGGACACTTTCACCCCTCCACTTT. It yields the protein CASSDTGTLSPLHF.

This chain links TRBV12-3 or TRBV12-4 with TRBJ1-5; 9 nucleotides agree with TRBD1. V lost 3 bases and J lost 3; bases outside the gene matches: 9. The CDR3 covers 17 residues. CDR3 region: CASSFRRQGVNNQPQHF. CDR3 in DNA: TGTGCCAGCAGTTTCAGGAGACAGGGGGTTAACAATCAGCCCCAGCATTTT.

This clonotype was seen many times. The chain combines TRBV12-3 or TRBV12-4 with TRBJ2-1, with D possibly being TRBD1 (6 bases). This CDR3 region has 14 residues. The V end was cut by 6 bases, the J end by 7 bases, with 16 bases between. The CDR3 sequence is CASSPTVGANEQFF. CDR3 nucleotide sequence: TGTGCCAGCAGCCCCACCGTGGGGGCAAATGAGCAGTTCTTC.

This clonotype was recorded at least ten times. V usage is TRBV10-3 and J usage is TRBJ2-3; 7 bases are shared with TRBD2. The CDR3 loop spans 15 amino acids. V gave up 0 bases and J gave up 1 base; unmatched junction bases: 1. Looked up from germline, CDR1 is ENHRY and CDR2 is SYGVKD. In DNA, the CDR3 is TGTGCCATCAGTGAGTCTACTAGCGGCACAGATACGCAGTATTTT. Translating gives CAISESTSGTDTQYF.

The V and J genes are TRBV6-5 and TRBJ2-5; no definite D call. The CDR3 extends over 14 amino acids. Per germline, CDR1 MNHEY and CDR2 SVGAGI. Trimming stripped 9 bases from V and 4 bases from J, with 18 bases between. CDR3 bases: TGTGCCAGTAGATACGACGGCAGTATAGAGACCCAGTACTTC. This gives the protein CASRYDGSIETQYF.

The chain couples TRBV24-1 to TRBJ1-5; 10 bases agree with TRBD1. CDR1 and CDR2 (germline): KGHDR, SFDVKD. CDR3 length: 15 amino acids. Trimming took 5 bases from V and 6 from J; bases not matched to a gene: 6. This CDR3 is CATSGGQGFGQPQHF. As DNA, the CDR3 is TGTGCCACCAGTGGGGGACAGGGGTTTGGTCAGCCCCAGCATTTT.

The table lists this clonotype with many counts. The J gene is TRBJ1-2, the V gene TRBV6-5, with no clear D. The length of the CDR3 is 14 residues. The germline V gene has CDR1 MNHEY and CDR2 SVGAGI. V lost 6 bases and J lost 0, with 11 bases in between. CDR3 amino acids: CASRTNTANYGYTF. CDR3 in DNA: TGTGCCAGCAGGACAAATACAGCTAACTATGGCTACACCTTC.

Concerning this clonotype itself: A much larger clone differs from this one at a single base, so this may be a read error. The V gene is TRBV20-1, the J gene TRBJ2-1, with unresolved D. The germline V gene encodes CDR1 DFQATT and CDR2 SNEGSKA (reference sequence). The CDR3 has 14 amino acids. The ends were cut back, 7 bases at V and 0 bases at J, with 13 bases in the middle. CDR3 in DNA: TGCAGTGTCGCCCCAATTCGCTCCTACAATGAGCAGTTCTTC. Translated, it gives CSVAPIRSYNEQFF.

In the case of this clonotype: This may arise from a read error, as a much more abundant clone is one base away. The conserved closing phenylalanine or tryptophan is absent in this CDR3, likely reflecting a read error. The chain links TRBV6-5 to TRBJ2-3; no firm D call. Germline V gene lookup returns CDR1 MNHEY and CDR2 SVGAGI. This CDR3 comprises 13 residues. V lost 5 bases and J lost 9, with 15 bases in between. In nucleotides, the CDR3 is TGTGCCAGCAGTCCTCAGACACCTCCCACGCAGTATTAT. This gives the protein CASSPQTPPTQYY.

On this clonotype itself: This may come from a read error, since a much larger clone is one base off. This chain uses TRBV12-3 or TRBV12-4 with TRBJ1-2; 7 positions agree with TRBD1. The CDR3 consists of 14 residues. This CDR3 reads CTSSLIQGLGGYTF. For the CDR3, the DNA is TGTACCAGCAGTTTGATACAGGGGTTGGGCGGCTACACCTTC.

Turning to this clonotype: A read error may explain this, as a much larger clone is one base away. V is TRBV4-2 and J is TRBJ1-4, with D unresolved. The CDR3 runs 15 residues. Germline assignment: CDR1 LGHNA and CDR2 YNFKEQ. CDR3 coding DNA: TGTACCAGCAGCCAAGCCTGGGGAACTAATGAAAAACTGTTTTTT. Translated: CTSSQAWGTNEKLFF.

With regard to this clonotype: A much more abundant neighbour one base away suggests this may be a read error. The V call is TRBV10-3, the J call TRBJ1-2; 8 bases match TRBD1. CDR3 length equals 14 residues. Germline loops: CDR1 ENHRY, CDR2 SYGVKD. The CDR3 DNA follows: TGTGCCACCAGTGATATGCAGGGGGCGCTTGGCTACACCTTC. It encodes CATSDMQGALGYTF.

The V gene is TRBV5-4, the J gene TRBJ2-7, with D possibly TRBD2 on 5 matching bases. The V end was cut by 6 bases, the J end by 6 bases, with 10 bases between. CDR3 length: 11 amino acids. Germline V gene data show CDR1 as SGHNT and CDR2 as YYREEE (reference sequence). CDR3 bases: TGTGCCAGCAAAGGAGGCACCGAGCAGTACTTC. It translates to CASKGGTEQYF.

With regard to this clonotype: A single base separates this from a much larger clone, so it may be a read error. This chain connects TRBV6-1 to TRBJ1-6; 8 bases match TRBD1. CDR1 is MNHNS, CDR2 SASEGT, per germline. The CDR3 spans 15 residues. The CDR3 sequence: CVSSEERTGFSPLHF. The CDR3 coding sequence is TGTGTCAGCAGTGAAGAAAGGACAGGGTTTTCACCCCTCCACTTT.

Notes on this clonotype: This CDR3 is missing its conserved last phenylalanine or tryptophan, likely due to a read error. V is TRBV29-1 and J is TRBJ2-3; D could derive from TRBD1 or TRBD2 (5 bases each). CDR1 and CDR2 (germline): SQVTM, ANQGSEA. The CDR3 is 14 amino acids. V was trimmed by 5 bases and J by 6 bases, leaving 18 bases between them. CDR3: CSVTRGRELDTQYI. In DNA, the CDR3 is TGCAGCGTTACCCGGGGCAGGGAACTGGATACGCAGTATATT.

Remarks on this clonotype: This could be a read error, since a much larger clone is one nucleotide away. The CDR3 DNA follows: TGCGCCAGCAGCCAGGGACTAGCGAGCACAGATATGCAGTATTTT. This codes for CASSQGLASTDMQYF. This chain uses TRBV4-3 with TRBJ2-3; 10 nucleotides line up with TRBD2. CDR3 length: 15 residues. CDR1 and CDR2 (germline): LGHNA, YSLEER.

This clonotype was detected ten times or more. This rearrangement joins TRBV20-1 to TRBJ2-7; the match to TRBD2 covers 13 bases. CDR1 and CDR2 (germline): DFQATT, SNEGSKA (reference sequence). CDR3 length: 13 residues. The V and J ends lost 5 bases and 4 bases, in that order; junction bases with no gene match: 2. The CDR3 sequence: CSAWTSGSYEQYF. CDR3 nucleotide sequence: TGCAGTGCTTGGACTAGCGGGAGTTACGAGCAGTACTTC.